This TCR beta chain was recovered during a study of shared clonotypes between healthy human individuals. The table came from immunoSEQ multiplex PCR; TCRdb's copy has only in-frame clones and leaves some out. Of 1,500,000 or so clones in the sample, approximately 98.5% were seen once. This clone showed up just a few times. The material sequenced was naive CD4+ T cells sorted from blood. Subset specified: CD45RA+ positively selected. The sequence derives from a man aged 30 to 45 in good health.

The CDR3 sequence: CASSTRLGTSRHEQFF. Here the CDR3 DNA reads TGTGCCAGCAGCACCCGGCTCGGGACTAGCCGCCATGAGCAGTTCTTC. The chain uses TRBV7-2 and TRBJ2-1; TRBD2 agrees at 9 bases. Trimming removed 5 bases from V and 8 bases from J; junction bases left unmatched: 13. There are 16 residues in the CDR3. Germline V gene sequence: CDR1 SGHTA, CDR2 FQGNSA.